The 14 T cell receptor beta chains below all came from one sample that was sequenced in a study of identical twins. Each CDR3 protein gets one entry after TCRdb re-called the 5' RACE reads with MiXCR. The data contain 400,000 to 550,000 distinct CDR3 sequences, approximately 22% of them singletons. Another study also made use of these data, one on T cells expressing NK-cell markers.

Sequenced: CD4+ T cells sorted from blood. Receptors were obtained from a woman in her late teens or twenties in good health.

This clonotype was detected only a few times. The chain joins TRBV7-2 to TRBJ2-1; D unresolved. Trimming stripped 5 bases from V and 0 bases from J, with 17 bases between. Germline values: CDR1 SGHTA, CDR2 FQGNSA. The CDR3 sequence is 17 residues long. The CDR3 loop reads CASSRRPTLSSYNEQFF. In DNA form, the CDR3 reads TGTGCCAGCAGCCGTAGGCCGACCCTGAGCTCCTACAATGAGCAGTTCTTC.

J is TRBJ2-7 and V is TRBV5-1; D is undetermined. The CDR3 consists of 14 residues. V lost 2 bases to trimming and J lost 5 bases, with 14 bases between them. Germline lookup yields CDR1 SGHRS and CDR2 YFSETQ. The CDR3 reads CASSFSNPRDEQYF. Here the CDR3 DNA reads TGCGCCAGCAGCTTCAGCAATCCCCGAGACGAGCAGTACTTC.

The gene calls are TRBV28 and TRBJ2-6; D gene uncertain. Trimming cost V 7 bases and J 2 bases, with 12 bases left between them. In germline, CDR1 is MDHEN, CDR2 SYDVKM. The CDR3 has 15 amino acids. The CDR3 sequence is CASTRSYPGANVLTF. CDR3 nucleotide sequence: TGTGCCAGCACCAGGAGCTACCCTGGGGCCAACGTCCTGACTTTC.

The chain uses TRBV7-6 and TRBJ2-1, with unresolved D. Per the germline V gene, CDR1 is SGHVS and CDR2 is FNYEAQ. V dropped 3 bases and J dropped 7 bases, with 7 bases sitting between them. This CDR3 region has 12 residues. The CDR3 region is CASSFQTNEQFF. The CDR3 region has the DNA TGTGCCAGCAGCTTCCAAACAAATGAGCAGTTCTTC.

This clonotype was seen only a few times. The V gene is TRBV20-1, the J gene TRBJ2-1; 13 bases align to TRBD2. CDR1 is DFQATT and CDR2 is SNEGSKA in the germline V gene (reference sequence). J gave up 7 bases and V 7 bases, and 10 bases lay outside the gene matches. The CDR3 runs to 15 residues. The CDR3 spells CSGEPRTSGRNEQFF. DNA for the CDR3: TGCAGTGGAGAGCCACGGACTAGCGGGAGAAATGAGCAGTTCTTC.

The chain couples TRBV6-1 to TRBJ2-3; no clear D gene. CDR3 size: 13 residues. The germline V and J ends were trimmed by 1 base and 9 bases, with 11 bases remaining between them. The germline CDR1 and CDR2 sequences are MNHNS and SASEGT. The CDR3 loop is CASSEGGGVTQYF. CDR3 nucleotides: TGTGCCAGCAGTGAAGGGGGTGGGGTCACGCAGTATTTT.

V usage is TRBV28 and J usage is TRBJ1-4; D is possibly TRBD1 (6 bases). From germline, CDR1 is MDHEN and CDR2 SYDVKM. This CDR3 has 15 amino acids. V lost 5 bases and J lost 5, with 15 bases in between. CDR3 region: CASSTPTGLNEKLFF. The CDR3 region has the DNA TGTGCCAGCAGTACCCCGACAGGCCTCAATGAAAAACTGTTTTTT.

Only a few counts were recorded for this clonotype. The CDR3 DNA is TGTGCCAGCAGCCTCTTCGTGGCCTACAATGAGCAGTTCTTC. This gives the protein CASSLFVAYNEQFF. V is TRBV7-2 and J is TRBJ2-1; D remains ambiguous. Trimming shortened V by 5 bases and J by 2 bases, and 10 bases separated the two germline ends. The CDR3 contains 14 residues. The germline CDR1 and CDR2 sequences are SGHTA and FQGNSA. Complete variable domain (other parts from reference TRBV7-2 and TRBJ2-1): GAGVSQSPSNKVTEKGKDVELRCDPISGHTALYWYRQSLGQGLEFLIYFQGNSAPDKSGLPSDRFSAERTGGSVSTLTIQRTQQEDSAVYLCASSLFVAYNEQFFGPGTRLTVL.

The chain joins TRBV4-3 to TRBJ2-2; 8 bases line up with TRBD2. Per germline, CDR1 LGHNA and CDR2 YSLEER. This CDR3 comprises 16 residues. The junction had 9 bases not matched to a gene; V was cut back by 2 bases and J by 7 bases. CDR3 in DNA: TGCGCCAGCAGCCAATTTTTTAGCGGGGCGGGCGGGGAGCTGTTTTTT. Its translation: CASSQFFSGAGGELFF.

This clonotype was seen repeatedly, ten times or more. The chain joins TRBV6-5 to TRBJ2-7; TRBD1 aligns across 8 bases. The CDR3 length is 16 residues. J gave up 3 bases and V 0 bases, and 7 bases lay outside the gene matches. Germline V lookup: CDR1 MNHEY, CDR2 SVGAGI. The CDR3 here is CASSYSSGQGFYEQYF. CDR3 bases: TGTGCCAGCAGTTACTCGTCCGGACAGGGCTTCTACGAGCAGTACTTC.

The chain recombines TRBV10-3 with TRBJ2-1; 8 nucleotides match TRBD1. The germline gives CDR1 ENHRY, CDR2 SYGVKD. J gave up 6 bases and V 6 bases, and 10 bases lay outside the gene matches. The CDR3 is 15 amino acids. The CDR3 spells CAISDGTGRINEQFF. CDR3 nucleotides: TGTGCCATCAGCGACGGGACAGGAAGAATCAATGAGCAGTTCTTC.

This clonotype was picked up a small number of times. The rearrangement uses TRBV12-3 or TRBV12-4 and TRBJ2-5; tentatively, D is TRBD1 (5 bases). The V end was cut by 3 bases, the J end by 1 base, with 9 bases between. The CDR3 spans 14 residues. DNA for the CDR3: TGTGCCAGCAGTTTGCAGGGTCTCCAAGAGACCCAGTACTTC. Translation gives CASSLQGLQETQYF.

This sequence joins TRBV3-1 and TRBJ2-7; 11 bases are a match to TRBD1. CDR3 length: 14 amino acids. With 7 bases clipped from V and 2 bases from J, the junction kept 4 bases outside the gene matches. Germline-derived CDR1 and CDR2 are LGHDT and YNNKEL (reference sequence). The chain's CDR3 is CASKGTGGTYEQYF. The CDR3, as DNA: TGTGCCAGCAAGGGGACAGGGGGAACCTACGAGCAGTACTTC.

The chain couples TRBV11-2 to TRBJ1-1; D unclear. This CDR3 contains 16 residues. CDR1 SGHAT and CDR2 FQNNGV come from the germline V gene. The V end lost 5 bases, the J end lost 1 base, and 17 bases lay between the germline ends. The CDR3 is CASSPPFFGENTEAFF. CDR3 bases: TGTGCCAGCAGCCCACCTTTTTTCGGGGAGAACACTGAAGCTTTCTTT.